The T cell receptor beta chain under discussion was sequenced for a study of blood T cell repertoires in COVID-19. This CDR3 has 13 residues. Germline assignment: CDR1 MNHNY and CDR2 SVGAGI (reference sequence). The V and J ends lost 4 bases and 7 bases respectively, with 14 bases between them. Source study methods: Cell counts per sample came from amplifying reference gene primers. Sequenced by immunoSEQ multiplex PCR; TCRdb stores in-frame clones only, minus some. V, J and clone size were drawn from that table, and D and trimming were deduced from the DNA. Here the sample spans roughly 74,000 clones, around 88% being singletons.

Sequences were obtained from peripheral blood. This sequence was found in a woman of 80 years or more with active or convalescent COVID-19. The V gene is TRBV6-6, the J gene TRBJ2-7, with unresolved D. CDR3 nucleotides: TGTGCCAGCAGTTCTCTACCAGCGCGTGAGCAGTACTTC. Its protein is CASSSLPAREQYF.